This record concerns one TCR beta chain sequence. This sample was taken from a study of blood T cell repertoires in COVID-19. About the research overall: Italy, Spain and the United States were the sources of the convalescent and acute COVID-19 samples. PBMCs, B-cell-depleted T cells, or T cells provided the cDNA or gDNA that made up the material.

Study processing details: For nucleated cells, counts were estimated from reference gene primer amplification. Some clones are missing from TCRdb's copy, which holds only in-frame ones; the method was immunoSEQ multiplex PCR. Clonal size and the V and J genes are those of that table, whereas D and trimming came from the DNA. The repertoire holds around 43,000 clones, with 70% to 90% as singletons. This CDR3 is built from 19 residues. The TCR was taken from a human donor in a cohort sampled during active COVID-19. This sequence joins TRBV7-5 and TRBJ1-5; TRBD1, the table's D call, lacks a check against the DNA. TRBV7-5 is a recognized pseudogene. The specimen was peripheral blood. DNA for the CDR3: TGTGCCAGAAGCTTAGGAGGTCGAAAGGACAGGGGGCAGGATCAGCCCCAGCATTTT. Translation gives CARSLGGRKDRGQDQPQHF.